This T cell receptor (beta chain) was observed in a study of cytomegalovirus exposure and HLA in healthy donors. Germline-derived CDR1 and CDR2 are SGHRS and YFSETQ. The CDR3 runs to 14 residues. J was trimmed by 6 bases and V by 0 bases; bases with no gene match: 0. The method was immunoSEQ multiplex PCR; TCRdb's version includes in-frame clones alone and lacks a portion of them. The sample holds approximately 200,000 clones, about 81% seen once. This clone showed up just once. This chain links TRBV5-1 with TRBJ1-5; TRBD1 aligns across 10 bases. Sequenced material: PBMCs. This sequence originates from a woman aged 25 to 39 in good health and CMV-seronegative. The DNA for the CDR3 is TGCGCCAGCAGCTTGGGACAGGGGGCTCAGCCCCAGCATTTT. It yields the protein CASSLGQGAQPQHF. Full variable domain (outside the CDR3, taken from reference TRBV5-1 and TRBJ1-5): KAGVTQTPRYLIKTRGQQVTLSCSPISGHRSVSWYQQTPGQGLQFLFEYFSETQRNKGNFPGRFSGRQFSNSRSEMNVSTLELGDSALYLCASSLGQGAQPQHFGDGTRLSIL.